The rows below give T cell receptor beta chains drawn from one sample of a study of cytomegalovirus exposure and HLA in healthy donors. Libraries were prepared by immunoSEQ multiplex PCR; TCRdb keeps only in-frame clonotypes and omits some of them. The data hold roughly 150,000 clones, with 65% to 90% observed a single time. The sample consisted of PBMCs. Every receptor here comes from a male donor in good health and CMV-seronegative. Each CDR3 is given with its conserved first and last residue. A D gene is named only where the DNA matches it firmly. Not every row has a clone size; where given, it reads once, few, many or a size class.

cdr3_aa,cdr3_nt,clone_size,j_call,d_call,v_call
CASRKTGSNEKLFF,TGTGCCAGCAGAAAGACAGGATCTAATGAAAAACTGTTTTTT,.,TRBJ1-4,.,TRBV27
CASSSLGSPAHPQHF,TGTGCCAGCAGCTCCCTCGGGAGCCCCGCACATCCCCAGCATTTT,.,TRBJ1-5,.,TRBV7-2
CSVHTSGGTDTQYF,TGCAGCGTTCACACTAGCGGGGGCACAGATACGCAGTATTTT,few,TRBJ2-3,TRBD2,TRBV29-1
CASSSGGSAYEQYF,TGCGCCAGCAGCTCGGGGGGTTCCGCCTACGAGCAGTACTTC,.,TRBJ2-7,TRBD2,TRBV5-1
CASSPLGQGSGNTIYF,TGTGCCAGCTCACCGCTGGGACAGGGCTCTGGAAACACCATATATTTT,.,TRBJ1-3,TRBD1,TRBV18
CASSVAVGQGVGGYTF,TGTGCCAGCAGCGTAGCTGTCGGACAGGGGGTGGGTGGCTACACCTTC,.,TRBJ1-2,TRBD1,TRBV9
CASSPQTGGAEAFF,TGTGCCAGCAGCCCTCAAACAGGGGGGGCTGAAGCTTTCTTT,.,TRBJ1-1,TRBD1,TRBV9
CASSQDDSGSQYF,TGCGCCAGCAGCCAAGATGATTCAGGTTCGCAGTATTTT,.,TRBJ2-3,.,TRBV4-1
CASSLGLGTQYF,TGCGCCAGCAGCCTGGGGCTGGGTACGCAGTATTTT,.,TRBJ2-3,.,TRBV4-1
CASSLSAGHNEQFF,TGTGCCAGCAGCTTATCAGCGGGTCACAATGAGCAGTTCTTC,.,TRBJ2-1,.,TRBV5-4
CASSQDASGGIQETQYF,TGCGCCAGCAGCCAAGACGCTAGCGGGGGGATCCAAGAGACCCAGTACTTC,.,TRBJ2-5,TRBD2,TRBV4-1
CASSVGLSGNTIYF,TGTGCCAGCAGCGTAGGACTCTCTGGAAACACCATATATTTT,.,TRBJ1-3,.,TRBV9
CASSSSPLGGGTNEKLFF,TGTGCCAGCAGCTCCAGCCCGTTGGGGGGTGGGACTAATGAAAAACTGTTTTTT,.,TRBJ1-4,.,TRBV7-9
CASSPSGGRGLYGYTF,TGTGCCAGCAGCCCCTCCGGCGGCAGGGGTCTTTATGGCTACACCTTC,.,TRBJ1-2,.,TRBV7-9
CASSPLAGGTDTQYF,TGCGCCAGCAGCCCCCTAGCGGGGGGGACAGATACGCAGTATTTT,.,TRBJ2-3,TRBD2,TRBV4-1
CASSPATGTGKETQYF,TGTGCCAGCTCACCGGCAACCGGGACAGGGAAAGAGACCCAGTACTTC,.,TRBJ2-5,TRBD1,TRBV18
CASSDLFRDTEAFF,TGTGCCAGCAGTGATCTCTTCAGGGACACTGAAGCTTTCTTT,once,TRBJ1-1,.,TRBV25-1
CASSQVSGPNNEQFF,TGCGCCAGCAGCCAAGTTTCAGGGCCCAACAATGAGCAGTTCTTC,.,TRBJ2-1,.,TRBV4-1
CASSAGQPRGTEAFF,TGTGCCAGCAGTGCCGGACAGCCAAGGGGGACTGAAGCTTTCTTT,.,TRBJ1-1,.,TRBV2
CASRQSSGGAGNEQFF,TGTGCCAGCAGACAATCTAGCGGGGGGGCAGGGAATGAGCAGTTCTTC,.,TRBJ2-1,TRBD2,TRBV7-9
CASRPDIINQPQHF,TGTGCCAGCAGACCTGACATCATCAATCAGCCCCAGCATTTT,.,TRBJ1-5,.,TRBV6-6
CASSLADRDYGYTF,TGTGCCAGCAGCTTAGCGGACAGGGACTATGGCTACACCTTC,.,TRBJ1-2,TRBD1,TRBV7-9
CASTRYNEQFF,TGTGCCAGCACACGGTACAATGAGCAGTTCTTC,.,TRBJ2-1,.,TRBV7-9
CASSRDTNRPQHF,TGTGCCAGCAGCCGGGACACAAATCGGCCCCAGCATTTT,.,TRBJ1-5,.,TRBV7-2
CASSPTPGQGQETQYF,TGTGCCAGCAGCCCTACCCCGGGACAGGGACAAGAGACCCAGTACTTC,.,TRBJ2-5,TRBD1,TRBV7-9
CASSQTQGERNIQYF,TGCGCCAGCAGCCAAACACAGGGGGAAAGGAACATTCAGTACTTC,.,TRBJ2-4,TRBD1,TRBV4-3
CASRLVVSVNYGYTF,TGTGCCAGCAGGCTAGTCGTTTCCGTTAACTATGGCTACACCTTC,.,TRBJ1-2,.,TRBV2
CASSYSWTGGHTEAFF,TGTGCCAGCAGTTACTCGTGGACAGGGGGGCACACTGAAGCTTTCTTT,.,TRBJ1-1,TRBD1,TRBV6-6
CASSHGLAGGYEQYF,TGTGCCAGCAGCCACGGACTAGCGGGGGGATACGAGCAGTACTTC,.,TRBJ2-7,TRBD2,TRBV14
CASSQEHRGNTIYF,TGCGCCAGCAGCCAAGAACACAGAGGAAACACCATATATTTT,.,TRBJ1-3,.,TRBV4-1
CASSSSGNRNTEAFF,TGTGCCAGCAGCTCCTCCGGGAACAGGAACACTGAAGCTTTCTTT,.,TRBJ1-1,.,TRBV9
CASSGPWGHYGYTF,TGTGCCAGCAGCGGGCCGTGGGGCCACTATGGCTACACCTTC,few,TRBJ1-2,.,TRBV6-1
CASRPRRDRVPEQYF,TGTGCAAGTCGCCCCAGGCGAGACAGGGTACCAGAGCAGTACTTC,.,TRBJ2-5,.,TRBV12-2
CASSLGGGRNQPQHF,TGTGCCAGCAGCTTGGGGGGGGGTCGGAATCAGCCCCAGCATTTT,.,TRBJ1-5,.,TRBV7-2
CASSVGGFQRGDTQYF,TGTGCCAGCAGCGTAGGAGGCTTCCAACGGGGAGATACGCAGTATTTT,.,TRBJ2-3,.,TRBV9
CASSHASGGAQGELFF,TGTGCCAGCAGCCATGCTAGCGGGGGGGCCCAAGGGGAGCTGTTTTTT,once,TRBJ2-2,TRBD2,TRBV5-5
CASSLEGTSSYEQYF,TGTGCCAGCAGCTTAGAGGGCACCAGCTCCTACGAGCAGTACTTC,.,TRBJ2-7,.,TRBV11-2
CASSKATSTGSDTQYF,TGTGCCAGTAGTAAGGCAACGTCAACGGGGTCAGATACGCAGTATTTT,.,TRBJ2-3,.,TRBV19
CASSLASGGAVTQYF,TGTGCCAGCAGCTTGGCTAGCGGGGGGGCGGTGACCCAGTACTTC,few,TRBJ2-5,TRBD2,TRBV5-4
CASSDYASSGFSGANVLTF,TGTGCCAGCAGTGACTATGCGTCTAGCGGATTCTCTGGGGCCAACGTCCTGACTTTC,.,TRBJ2-6,TRBD2,TRBV6-4
CASRTGLGQPQHF,TGTGCCAGCCGAACAGGGTTAGGCCAGCCCCAGCATTTT,.,TRBJ1-5,.,TRBV2
CASSSLPGDSPLHF,TGTGCCAGCAGCTCCCTCCCGGGAGATTCACCCCTCCACTTT,.,TRBJ1-6,.,TRBV7-8